These 6 T cell receptor beta chains were all obtained from the same sample, sequenced in a study of a mutant IDH1 vaccine in newly diagnosed glioma. These receptors' targets are unknown. The time point was: week 35, safety follow-up. In every dose of vaccine, 300 ug of mutant IDH1 20-mer peptide was given alongside topical imiquimod. Produced via immunoSEQ multiplex PCR; TCRdb's table is partial and in-frame only. Of roughly 60,000 clones listed, about 73% were seen once; the top ten hold around 4.5%. This specimen consisted of PBMCs, obtained from a glioma patient whose treatment included an IDH1 peptide vaccine. These receptors were collected from a man aged 50 or older with glioma.

This chain links TRBV2 with TRBJ1-1, with a weak D call TRBD1 (6 bases). The V end lost 2 bases, the J end lost 0 bases, and 13 bases lay between the germline ends. The germline V gene encodes CDR1 SNHLY and CDR2 FYNNEI. This CDR3 comprises 16 residues. This CDR3 reads CASSEWGAGMNTEAFF. CDR3 DNA: TGTGCCAGCAGTGAATGGGGGGCCGGGATGAACACTGAAGCTTTCTTT.

The chain recombines TRBV5-4 with TRBJ2-2; unclear D gene. Trimming took off 1 base at V and 5 bases at J, with 9 bases between the two ends. The CDR3 is 14 amino acids. Per the germline V gene, CDR1 is SGHNT and CDR2 is YYREEE (reference sequence). In DNA form, the CDR3 reads TGTGCCAGCAGCTTGAACCAATTTACCGGGGAGCTGTTTTTT. It encodes CASSLNQFTGELFF.

The CDR3 region is CASSPLDGNQPQHF. The CDR3 DNA reads TGTGCCAGCAGCCCCCTCGATGGGAATCAGCCCCAGCATTTT. The chain is built from TRBV6-5 and TRBJ1-5, with D unclear. Trimming removed 6 bases at V and 4 bases at J, with 13 bases between. The CDR3 extends over 14 amino acids. CDR1 and CDR2 from the germline V gene are MNHEY and SVGAGI.

This clone was counted between two and nine times. The CDR3 sequence: CASSSGPIVAYEQYF. CDR3 bases: TGTGCCAGCAGTTCGGGACCTATAGTGGCCTACGAGCAGTACTTC. The chain recombines TRBV28 with TRBJ2-7, with D perhaps being TRBD1 or TRBD2 (5 bases each). V was cut by 4 bases and J by 2 bases, with 15 bases left in between. CDR3 size: 15 residues. The germline CDR1 and CDR2 sequences are MDHEN and SYDVKM.

V is TRBV5-1 and J is TRBJ2-1, with D possibly being TRBD1 or TRBD2 (6 bases each). The germline V gene encodes CDR1 SGHRS and CDR2 YFSETQ. CDR3 size: 13 residues. Trimming removed 4 bases from V and 10 bases from J, with 15 bases in between. The CDR3 reads CASSPGGGNEQFF. The CDR3 bases are TGCGCCAGCAGCCCCGGAGGGGGTAACGAGCAGTTCTTC. Supplemented by reference TRBV5-1 and TRBJ2-1, the full variable domain reads KAGVTQTPRYLIKTRGQQVTLSCSPISGHRSVSWYQQTPGQGLQFLFEYFSETQRNKGNFPGRFSGRQFSNSRSEMNVSTLELGDSALYLCASSPGGGNEQFFGPGTRLTVL.

The chain recombines TRBV2 with TRBJ2-1, with TRBD2 identical over 10 bases. The CDR3 is 15 amino acids. The V gene's germline CDR1 is SNHLY and CDR2 FYNNEI. V trimming: 8 bases; J trimming: 0 bases; junction bases outside the gene matches: 4. Here the CDR3 reads CASGSGGSSYNEQFF. The DNA for the CDR3 is TGTGCCAGCGGTAGCGGGGGGAGCTCCTACAATGAGCAGTTCTTC.